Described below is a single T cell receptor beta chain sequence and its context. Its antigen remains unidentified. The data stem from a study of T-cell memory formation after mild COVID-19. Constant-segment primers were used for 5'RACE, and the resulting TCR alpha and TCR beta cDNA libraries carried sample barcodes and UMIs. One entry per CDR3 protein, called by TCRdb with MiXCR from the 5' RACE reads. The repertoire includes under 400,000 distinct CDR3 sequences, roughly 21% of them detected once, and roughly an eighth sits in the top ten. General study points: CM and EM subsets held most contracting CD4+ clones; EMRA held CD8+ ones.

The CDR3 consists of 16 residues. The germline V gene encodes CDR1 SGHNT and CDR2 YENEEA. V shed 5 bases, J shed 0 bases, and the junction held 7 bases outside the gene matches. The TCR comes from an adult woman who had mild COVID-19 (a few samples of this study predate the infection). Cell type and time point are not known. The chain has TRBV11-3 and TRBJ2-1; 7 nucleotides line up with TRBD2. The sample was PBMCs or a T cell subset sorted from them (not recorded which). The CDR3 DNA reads TGTGCCAGCAGCGCCTTTAGCGGGTCCTCCTACAATGAGCAGTTCTTC. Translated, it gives CASSAFSGSSYNEQFF.